This T cell receptor (beta chain) was documented in a study of metastatic and nonmetastatic thyroid tumors. This clone was observed many times. TCRdb re-called the PCR reads through MiXCR. This sample carries about 42,000 clones, about 12% of them seen once, and the ten largest clones take approximately 8.8%. Thyroid surgery was performed in patients who had received no treatment beforehand. After removal of 5 bases from V and 7 bases from J, the junction contained 11 bases not matched to a gene. The germline CDR1 and CDR2 sequences are MDHEN and SYDVKM. The CDR3 contains 16 residues. Sequenced sample: blood. The receptor was isolated from a male donor with papillary thyroid cancer or a benign thyroid nodule (not recorded which). Some clones in this sample may be carry-over from other donors' samples. The chain combines TRBV28 with TRBJ2-1, with 10 bases aligning to TRBD2. For the CDR3, the DNA is TGTGCCAGCAGTGATCAATCTAGCGGGAGTTTTAATGAGCAGTTCTTC. This sequence encodes CASSDQSSGSFNEQFF. Full variable domain (rest looked up from reference TRBV28 and TRBJ2-1): DVKVTQSSRYLVKRTGEKVFLECVQDMDHENMFWYRQDPGLGLRLIYFSYDVKMKEKGDIPEGYSVSREKKERFSLILESASTNQTSMYLCASSDQSSGSFNEQFFGPGTRLTVL.